This T cell receptor (beta chain) originates from a study of shared clonotypes between healthy human individuals. General study findings and limits: Only blood underwent sampling, and tissue repertoires likely differ. The expectation was that sequencing depth would affect clonotype sharing among donors.

This CDR3 is built from 15 residues. Germline values: CDR1 SEHNR, CDR2 FQNEAQ (reference sequence). Trimming took off 4 bases at V and 4 bases at J, with 16 bases between the two ends. Using immunoSEQ multiplex PCR, the repertoire was profiled, and TCRdb retains in-frame clones only, with some absent. The data contain nearly 2 million clones, about 94% of them seen just once; the ten biggest clones take up 0.9% to 1.5%. As defined, naive CD8 cells were CD45RO-negative and positively selected for CCR7, with terminally differentiated effector memory CD45RA+ cells excluded. Donors had no recently reported acute infections or vaccinations and were HIV-negative. Concerning this clone itself: The antigen is not known.

The sequencing sample was made of naive CD8+ T cells sorted from blood. J is TRBJ1-1 and V is TRBV7-9; no clear D. The receptor was derived from a man aged 18-30 years in good health. The chain's CDR3 is CASSSMDVGVTEAFF. The CDR3, as DNA: TGTGCCAGCAGCTCGATGGACGTCGGCGTCACTGAAGCTTTCTTT.